Listed here are 30 T cell receptor beta chains from one sample, sequenced in a study of CD8 T cells in Susac syndrome (dated by TCRdb to between 2019 and 2020). The library came from the immunoSEQ multiplex PCR assay. RNA was extracted using the RNeasy kit, and about 0.45 to 1 ug of the RNA was reverse transcribed with random hexamers. The raw public reads went through TCRdb reprocessing: fastp at Q25, MiXCR clone calling, in-frame beta chains kept. Duplicate CDR3 protein sequences are folded into a single record with the most common DNA and genes. Here the sample has approximately 110,000 distinct CDR3 sequences; approximately 96% occur a single time. In total, the top ten clones hold 0.096% of the sample. The sequencing sample was made of CD4+ T cells from PBMCs. Every receptor here comes from a human donor in good health.

This chain uses TRBV20-1 with TRBJ2-3, with D perhaps assigned TRBD1 or TRBD2 (6 bases each). Germline V gene sequence: CDR1 DFQATT, CDR2 SNEGSKA (reference sequence). V was trimmed by 1 base and J by 1 base, leaving 15 bases between them. The CDR3 is 16 residues long. CDR3 sequence (DNA): TGCAGTGCTAGAGGATCCGGGGGCGGTGGCACAGATACGCAGTATTTT. Amino acid sequence: CSARGSGGGGTDTQYF.

The chain recombines TRBV29-1 with TRBJ1-2, with 8 bases lining up with TRBD1. V trimming: 4 bases; J trimming: 8 bases; junction bases outside the gene matches: 3. This CDR3 contains 11 residues. Germline V gene lookup returns CDR1 SQVTM and CDR2 ANQGSEA. The CDR3, as DNA: TGCAGCGTTGGCAGGGGGCGAGGCTACACCTTC. This codes for CSVGRGRGYTF.

The V call is TRBV20-1, the J call TRBJ1-2; perhaps TRBD1 as D (5 bases). Trimming left V 6 bases short and J 8 bases short, with 16 bases between. From germline, CDR1 is DFQATT and CDR2 SNEGSKA (reference sequence). This CDR3 has 12 amino acids. The DNA of the CDR3 is TGCAGTGCCCCAATTCTGTCAGGGGGCTACACCTTC. Residues: CSAPILSGGYTF.

This clonotype was observed once. The chain has TRBV19 and TRBJ2-2; tentatively, D is TRBD1 or TRBD2 (5 bases each). The germline gives CDR1 LNHDA, CDR2 SQIVND (reference sequence). Trimming cost V 3 bases and J 5 bases, with 10 bases left between them. The CDR3 consists of 14 residues. Written as DNA, the CDR3 is TGTGCCAGTAGTATGGGGCGGACTACCGGGGAGCTGTTTTTT. It specifies CASSMGRTTGELFF.

The chain uses TRBV7-2 and TRBJ2-5; weak D call: TRBD1 (5 bases). Germline V gene data show CDR1 as SGHTA and CDR2 as FQGNSA. V lost 5 bases and J lost 3, with 10 bases in between. CDR3 length: 13 amino acids. The CDR3 DNA sequence: TGTGCCAGCAGCCAAGACAGAAAAGAGACCCAGTACTTC. Protein product: CASSQDRKETQYF.

V is TRBV5-1 and J is TRBJ2-6; D unclear. Trimming pared 3 bases from V and 0 bases from J, leaving 13 bases between. The length of the CDR3 is 17 residues. Germline assignment: CDR1 SGHRS and CDR2 YFSETQ. CDR3 residues: CASSWAIGSSGANVLTF. CDR3 DNA: TGCGCCAGCAGCTGGGCGATTGGAAGCTCTGGGGCCAACGTCCTGACTTTC.

V and J are TRBV7-9 and TRBJ2-6; D possibly matches TRBD1 or TRBD2 (5 bases each). The CDR3 has 16 amino acids. The ends were cut back, 4 bases at V and 0 bases at J, with 10 bases in the middle. CDR1 is SEHNR, CDR2 FQNEAQ, per germline (reference sequence). CDR3 bases: TGTGCCAGCAGCTCCCCAGGGAGCTCTGGGGCCAACGTCCTGACTTTC. Amino acids: CASSSPGSSGANVLTF.

The genes are TRBV6-5 and TRBJ2-2; perhaps TRBD1 as D (6 bases). The CDR3 runs to 14 residues. V was trimmed by 2 bases and J by 6 bases, leaving 10 bases between them. CDR1 and CDR2 from the germline V gene are MNHEY and SVGAGI. CDR3 coding DNA: TGTGCCAGCAGTTACGACAGGAGATCCGGGGAGCTGTTTTTT. Its protein product is CASSYDRRSGELFF.

The rearrangement uses TRBV7-3 and TRBJ2-2; tentative D call: TRBD1 (6 bases). The V gene lost 5 bases and the J gene lost 1 base, with 11 bases spanning the gap. The CDR3 consists of 15 residues. Germline lookup yields CDR1 SGHTA and CDR2 FQGTGA. The chain's CDR3 is CASSPQGKNTGELFF. CDR3 sequence (DNA): TGTGCCAGCAGCCCCCAGGGGAAGAACACCGGGGAGCTGTTTTTT.

V usage is TRBV7-3 and J usage is TRBJ2-2; no firm D call. The CDR3 totals 13 residues. The V end was cut by 4 bases, the J end by 6 bases, with 9 bases between. Germline V gives CDR1 SGHTA, CDR2 FQGTGA. The CDR3 loop reads CASSSSRPGELFF. The CDR3 region has the DNA TGTGCCAGCAGCTCCTCTCGGCCCGGGGAGCTGTTTTTT.

The sample holds one count of this clonotype. V usage is TRBV18 and J usage is TRBJ1-4; unclear D gene. V was cut by 0 bases and J by 5 bases, with 10 bases left in between. The CDR3 loop spans 15 amino acids. From germline, CDR1 is KGHSH and CDR2 LQKENI. The CDR3 loop reads CASSPPSQRNEKLFF. The CDR3 nucleotides read TGTGCCAGCTCACCACCAAGTCAGCGGAATGAAAAACTGTTTTTT.

The chain uses TRBV19 and TRBJ2-1, with D perhaps matching TRBD2 (5 bases). The germline CDR1 and CDR2 sequences are LNHDA and SQIVND (reference sequence). Trimming took off 4 bases at V and 0 bases at J, with 25 bases between the two ends. The CDR3 runs to 20 residues. The DNA of the CDR3 is TGTGCCAGTAGTACCCTTCCCCTTGGCGGGCGTCACCTCTCCTACAATGAGCAGTTCTTC. It translates to CASSTLPLGGRHLSYNEQFF.

J is TRBJ1-1 and V is TRBV20-1; D is ambiguous. This CDR3 is 13 amino acids long. The germline V gene has CDR1 DFQATT and CDR2 SNEGSKA (reference sequence). Between the trimmed V and J ends, which lost 6 bases and 2 bases, there was a span of 13 bases. The CDR3 protein is CSAKTSANTEAFF. CDR3 sequence (DNA): TGCAGTGCCAAGACGTCAGCCAACACTGAAGCTTTCTTT.

The chain joins TRBV2 to TRBJ2-1; D might be TRBD2 (5 bases). In germline, CDR1 is SNHLY, CDR2 FYNNEI. Trimming stripped 4 bases from V and 8 bases from J, with 12 bases between. This CDR3 is built from 13 residues. CDR3 bases: TGTGCCAGCAGTGTAACTAGAATGGATGAGCAGTTCTTC. Its protein is CASSVTRMDEQFF.

This chain connects TRBV3-1 to TRBJ2-1, with 11 positions matching TRBD2. Unmatched junction bases numbered 7, after V lost 4 bases and J lost 8 bases. This CDR3 is built from 15 residues. Germline CDR1 reads LGHDT; CDR2 reads YNNKEL (reference sequence). CDR3 sequence: CASSRASGGLDEQFF. The CDR3 coding sequence is TGTGCCAGCAGCCGGGCTAGCGGGGGGTTGGATGAGCAGTTCTTC.

This chain joins TRBV28 and TRBJ2-7; D is perhaps TRBD1 or TRBD2 (5 bases each). Trimming pared 8 bases from V and 3 bases from J, leaving 17 bases between. Germline CDR1 MDHEN, CDR2 SYDVKM. The CDR3 consists of 14 residues. The CDR3 DNA sequence: TGTGCCAGCCTTCGTGGGGGTAACAGCTACGAGCAGTACTTC. Residues: CASLRGGNSYEQYF.

The chain employs TRBV4-2 and TRBJ2-2, with TRBD2 identical over 11 bases. The CDR3 is 17 residues long. Trimming removed 4 bases from V and 2 bases from J; junction bases left unmatched: 6. CDR1 and CDR2 (germline): LGHNA, YNFKEQ. CDR3 bases: TGTGCCAGCAGCCGGGAACTAGCGGGGGCCAACACCGGGGAGCTGTTTTTT. This translates into CASSRELAGANTGELFF.

The chain combines TRBV5-1 with TRBJ1-1, with 9 positions matching TRBD1. J gave up 4 bases and V 3 bases, and 10 bases lay outside the gene matches. Germline CDR1 is SGHRS and CDR2 is YFSETQ. The CDR3 is 16 amino acids. Here the CDR3 DNA reads TGCGCCAGCAGCTACTCCGGGACAGGGTTGAGCACTGAAGCTTTCTTT. It codes for CASSYSGTGLSTEAFF.

The V and J genes are TRBV29-1 and TRBJ2-7; perhaps TRBD1 as D (6 bases). The CDR3 loop spans 13 amino acids. Germline CDR1 and CDR2: SQVTM and ANQGSEA. V lost 3 bases to trimming and J lost 0 bases, with 9 bases between them. DNA of the CDR3: TGCAGCGTTGAGCAGGGGAACTCCTACGAGCAGTACTTC. It codes for CSVEQGNSYEQYF.

The J gene is TRBJ2-1, the V gene TRBV20-1, with TRBD2 matching over 7 bases. The J segment lost 2 bases and the V segment lost 6 bases, leaving 10 bases of the junction unmatched. Germline CDR1 reads DFQATT; CDR2 reads SNEGSKA (reference sequence). The CDR3 spans 15 residues. The CDR3 loop is CSARPGRTPYNEQFF. The DNA for the CDR3 is TGCAGTGCCCGGCCCGGGAGGACCCCCTACAATGAGCAGTTCTTC.

The J gene is TRBJ2-6, the V gene TRBV9; D gene ambiguous. V lost 3 bases, J lost 0 bases, and 7 bases lay in between. The CDR3 is 15 amino acids. Germline values: CDR1 SGDLS, CDR2 YYNGEE. In nucleotides, the CDR3 is TGTGCCAGCAGCGAAGGGTCCTCTGGGGCCAACGTCCTGACTTTC. Residues: CASSEGSSGANVLTF.

This clonotype was observed once. CDR3 amino acids: CSALIGPGETQYF. CDR3 in DNA: TGCAGTGCCCTAATTGGACCGGGGGAGACCCAGTACTTC. V is TRBV20-1 and J is TRBJ2-5, with D possibly TRBD2 on 5 matching bases. CDR1 is DFQATT, CDR2 SNEGSKA, per germline (reference sequence). This CDR3 region has 13 residues. V lost 6 bases to trimming and J lost 5 bases, with 16 bases between them.

The V and J genes are TRBV6-1 and TRBJ2-1, with 9 positions matching TRBD2. This CDR3 is built from 16 residues. CDR1 is MNHNS and CDR2 is SASEGT in the germline V gene. V was pared by 6 bases and J by 0 bases, with 6 bases of the junction left unmatched. The CDR3 DNA reads TGTGCCAGCAGCCGCCTTAGCGGGAGCTCCTACAATGAGCAGTTCTTC. Protein product: CASSRLSGSSYNEQFF.

This chain joins TRBV4-3 and TRBJ2-1; D not certain. V lost 0 bases and J lost 9, with 9 bases in between. CDR1 LGHNA and CDR2 YSLEER come from the germline V gene. The CDR3 runs to 13 residues. CDR3 sequence reads: CASSQDTLGEQFF. The CDR3 DNA follows: TGCGCCAGCAGCCAAGATACCCTGGGTGAGCAGTTCTTC.

This clonotype was seen more than once but under ten times. The V and J genes are TRBV29-1 and TRBJ2-1; a possible D gene is TRBD1 (6 bases). Germline loops: CDR1 SQVTM, CDR2 ANQGSEA. The length of the CDR3 is 14 residues. The V and J ends lost 2 bases and 10 bases respectively, with 18 bases between them. The CDR3 DNA follows: TGCAGCGTTGAATCCTGGGGCTTAGACAGGGAGCAGTTCTTC. Translated: CSVESWGLDREQFF.

The rearrangement joins TRBV18 to TRBJ2-7; TRBD2 matches 7 bases. From germline, CDR1 is KGHSH and CDR2 LQKENI. Germline trimming cut 1 base from V and 5 bases from J; bases unmatched to any gene: 2. The CDR3 has 13 amino acids. CDR3 nucleotide sequence: TGTGCCAGCTCACCACTAACTAGCGACGAGCAGTACTTC. It yields the protein CASSPLTSDEQYF.

This clonotype showed up just once. The chain is built from TRBV10-3 and TRBJ2-7, with 9 nucleotides matching TRBD1. The CDR3 extends over 13 amino acids. The ends lost 6 bases at V and 2 bases at J; junction bases unmatched: 2. Germline assignment: CDR1 ENHRY and CDR2 SYGVKD. CDR3 region: CAIRGTGTYEQYF. In DNA, the CDR3 is TGTGCCATCAGGGGGACAGGGACCTACGAGCAGTACTTC.

The genes are TRBV5-1 and TRBJ1-2; 10 nucleotides align to TRBD1. V shed 3 bases, J shed 8 bases, and the junction held 10 bases outside the gene matches. In germline, CDR1 is SGHRS, CDR2 YFSETQ. This CDR3 spans 15 amino acids. The CDR3 region is CASSSPGQGPGGYTF. The CDR3 DNA is TGCGCCAGCAGCTCCCCGGGACAGGGGCCGGGCGGCTACACCTTC.

The V call is TRBV7-6, the J call TRBJ2-3, with TRBD2 as a possible D gene (6 bases). The CDR3 is made up of 17 amino acids. In germline, CDR1 is SGHVS, CDR2 FNYEAQ. V was clipped by 5 bases and J by 2 bases, with 20 bases between them. CDR3 coding DNA: TGTGCCAGCAGCCCAAAGGGTCAGCGGAGGGCCACAGATACGCAGTATTTT. The encoded protein is CASSPKGQRRATDTQYF.

V gene TRBV5-4 combines with J gene TRBJ1-1; D unresolved. V lost 1 base to trimming and J lost 3 bases, with 10 bases between them. CDR1 is SGHNT and CDR2 is YYREEE in the germline V gene (reference sequence). CDR3 size: 14 residues. CDR3 sequence (DNA): TGTGCCAGCAGCTTGCCGGGGAGGGACACTGAAGCTTTCTTT. It encodes CASSLPGRDTEAFF.